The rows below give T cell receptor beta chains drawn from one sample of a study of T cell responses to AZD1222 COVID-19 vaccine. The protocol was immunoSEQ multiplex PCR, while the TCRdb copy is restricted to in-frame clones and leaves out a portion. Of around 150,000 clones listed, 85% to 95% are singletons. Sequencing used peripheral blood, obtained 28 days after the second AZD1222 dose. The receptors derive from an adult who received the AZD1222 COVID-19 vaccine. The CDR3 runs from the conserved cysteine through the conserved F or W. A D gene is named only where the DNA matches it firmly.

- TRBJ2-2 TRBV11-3 TGTGCCAGCAGCGAACAGGGCGGAACCGGGGAGCTGTTTTTT CASSEQGGTGELFF
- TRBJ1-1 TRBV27 TGTGCCAGCAGCTCCCCCCATACAGGAGAAGGCACTGAAGCTTTCTTT CASSSPHTGEGTEAFF
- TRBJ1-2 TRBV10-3 TGTGCCATCACCTCAGGTACATCCTATGGCTACACCTTC CAITSGTSYGYTF
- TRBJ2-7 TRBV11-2 TGTGCCAGCAGCCTCCAGCGGCTCTCCTACGAGCAGTACTTC CASSLQRLSYEQYF
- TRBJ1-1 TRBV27 TGTGCCAGCAGTTTAAGGTGGGGGAACACTGAAGCTTTCTTT CASSLRWGNTEAFF
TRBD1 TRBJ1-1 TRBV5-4 TGTGCCAGCAGCTCGACAGGGAAGGGGAACACTGAAGCTTTCTTT CASSSTGKGNTEAFF
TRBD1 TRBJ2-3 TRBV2 TGTGCCAGCACTGGGACAGGGGCGGAATATACGCAGTATTTT CASTGTGAEYTQYF
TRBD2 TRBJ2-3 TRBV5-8 TGTGCCAGCAGCTTGGGACTAGCGGTAACACTTCATACGCAGTATTTT CASSLGLAVTLHTQYF
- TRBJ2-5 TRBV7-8 TGTGCCAGCAGCTTGGGTGGTCGGGGACAAGAGACCCAGTACTTC CASSLGGRGQETQYF
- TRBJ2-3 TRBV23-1 TGCGCCAGCAGTCAATCGATTAGGGCAGATACGCAGTATTTT CASSQSIRADTQYF
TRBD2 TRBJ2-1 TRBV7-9 TGTGCCAGCAGCCCGCTGGAGCCTAGCGGGAGAGGCTACAATGAGCAGTTCTTC CASSPLEPSGRGYNEQFF
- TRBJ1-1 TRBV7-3 TGTGCCAGCAGCTTGGGAGGGGAGGGCACTGAAGCTTTCTTT CASSLGGEGTEAFF
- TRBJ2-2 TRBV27 TGTGCCAGCAGTTTATACGGAGACTTGAACACCGGGGAGCTGTTTTTT CASSLYGDLNTGELFF